Below, 7 T cell receptor beta chains from the same sample are listed, as sequenced in a study of T cells in Graves' hyperthyroidism and ophthalmopathy. Amplification of TCR beta CDR3 regions was performed using RNA transcripts as template. Primed by the HTBI set, a first-round RT-PCR was run on the TCR CDR3. TCRdb used MiXCR to reprocess the multiplex PCR reads, holding one entry per CDR3 protein. The repertoire holds roughly 250,000 distinct CDR3 sequences, with about 20% as singletons. Material: blood. These receptors all stem from a man aged 25 to 45 with Graves' ophthalmopathy.

A few counts support this clonotype. CDR3 sequence reads: CASSYSGLVAAGELFF. In DNA form, the CDR3 reads TGTGCCAGCAGTTACTCGGGACTAGTAGCGGCCGGGGAGCTGTTTTTT. The chain combines TRBV3-1 with TRBJ2-2, with 8 bases lining up with TRBD2. Germline V gene lookup returns CDR1 LGHDT and CDR2 YNNKEL (reference sequence). V gave up 6 bases and J gave up 6 bases; unmatched junction bases: 12. CDR3 length: 16 residues.

This clonotype came up a few times. The chain carries TRBV7-9 and TRBJ2-7; 12 bases map to TRBD2. The length of the CDR3 is 17 residues. V lost 4 bases and J lost 2; bases outside the gene matches: 9. Per the germline V gene, CDR1 is SEHNR and CDR2 is FQNEAQ (reference sequence). The CDR3 coding sequence is TGTGCCAGCAGCTCCCCCGGGACTAGCGGGCAACCCTACGAGCAGTACTTC. This encodes CASSSPGTSGQPYEQYF.

V is TRBV6-1 and J is TRBJ2-5, with no clear D. The CDR3 contains 12 residues. Germline lookup yields CDR1 MNHNS and CDR2 SASEGT. The germline V and J ends were trimmed by 11 bases and 5 bases, with 15 bases remaining between them. CDR3 DNA sequence: TGTGCCGTCACCGGTTTCAGGGAGACCCAGTACTTC. The encoded protein is CAVTGFRETQYF.

This clonotype was seen only a few times. The rearrangement links TRBV6-5 to TRBJ1-5; D might be TRBD1 (5 bases). Trimming took off 2 bases at V and 3 bases at J, with 14 bases between the two ends. The CDR3 runs 16 residues. Germline-derived CDR1 and CDR2 are MNHEY and SVGAGI. The CDR3 sequence is CASSYPTRQFNQPQHF. CDR3 nucleotides: TGTGCCAGCAGTTACCCTACTAGACAGTTCAATCAGCCCCAGCATTTT.

The V call is TRBV20-1, the J call TRBJ2-5; 7 nucleotides agree with TRBD2. V dropped 6 bases and J dropped 5; count of bases not matched to a gene: 12. Germline V lookup: CDR1 DFQATT, CDR2 SNEGSKA (reference sequence). The CDR3 extends over 14 amino acids. This CDR3 reads CSAKTGTIMETQYF. The CDR3, as DNA: TGCAGTGCAAAAACCGGGACTATCATGGAGACCCAGTACTTC.

This clonotype occurred a few times. CDR3 in DNA: TGTGCCAGCAGTCTCCTCTCCCAGCAGTTCTTC. Translation: CASSLLSQQFF. V gene TRBV28 combines with J gene TRBJ2-1; D is uncertain. Trimming took off 5 bases at V and 11 bases at J, with 10 bases between the two ends. The CDR3 contains 11 residues. From germline, CDR1 is MDHEN and CDR2 SYDVKM.

The chain combines TRBV9 with TRBJ2-5, with 8 nucleotides matching TRBD2. The V gene end was trimmed by 3 bases and the J gene end by 5 bases; junction bases not matched to a gene: 12. The CDR3 spans 16 residues. Per germline, CDR1 SGDLS and CDR2 YYNGEE. CDR3 nucleotides: TGTGCCAGCAGCGCCACGGGGGGGACCGTCCCTGAGACCCAGTACTTC. Translation gives CASSATGGTVPETQYF. Full variable domain (outside the CDR3, taken from reference TRBV9 and TRBJ2-5): DSGVTQTPKHLITATGQRVTLRCSPRSGDLSVYWYQQSLDQGLQFLIQYYNGEERAKGNILERFSAQQFPDLHSELNLSSLELGDSALYFCASSATGGTVPETQYFGPGTRLLVL.